The 27 T cell receptor beta chains presented below share a single source sample, sequenced in a study of blood T cell repertoires in COVID-19. Assay used: immunoSEQ multiplex PCR; TCRdb lists only in-frame clones, some missing. The table has some 200,000 clones, around 85% seen once. The sample was PBMCs or T cells enriched from blood (not recorded which). These receptors were taken from a woman aged 45-65 years in a cohort exposed to, infected with or recovered from COVID-19 (not recorded which).

This chain links TRBV4-1 with TRBJ2-3, with 13 nucleotides matching TRBD2. This CDR3 spans 16 amino acids. Trimming removed 4 bases from V and 2 bases from J; junction bases left unmatched: 3. Germline CDR1 and CDR2: MGHRA and YSYEKL. CDR3 in amino acids: CASSPTSGGATDTQYF. For the CDR3, the DNA is TGCGCCAGCAGCCCCACTAGCGGGGGGGCCACAGATACGCAGTATTTT.

The chain recombines TRBV27 with TRBJ2-7; tentative D call: TRBD1 (6 bases). CDR1 and CDR2 from the germline V gene are MNHEY and SMNVEV (reference sequence). This CDR3 comprises 14 residues. Trimming took off 7 bases at V and 4 bases at J, with 17 bases between the two ends. The CDR3 coding sequence is TGTGCCAGCAAGAGAGACAGGACGAATTACGAGCAGTACTTC. It is translated as CASKRDRTNYEQYF.

This clone has just a few counts. The DNA for the CDR3 is TGCGCCAGCAGCCAAATAACTAGCGGGGGGAACAATGAGCAGTTCTTC. This gives the protein CASSQITSGGNNEQFF. The chain is built from TRBV4-1 and TRBJ2-1, with 12 bases matching TRBD2. Trimming cost V 2 bases and J 5 bases; bases outside gene matches: 4. This CDR3 has 16 amino acids. The germline V gene has CDR1 MGHRA and CDR2 YSYEKL.

The gene calls are TRBV4-1 and TRBJ1-2; a possible D gene is TRBD1 (6 bases). The germline V gene encodes CDR1 MGHRA and CDR2 YSYEKL. This CDR3 is built from 15 residues. The V gene lost 1 base and the J gene lost 4 bases, with 13 bases spanning the gap. The CDR3 loop is CASSQAPGQLYGYTF. The DNA for the CDR3 is TGCGCCAGCAGCCAAGCTCCCGGACAGCTCTATGGCTACACCTTC.

This clone has a handful of counts. The genes are TRBV19 and TRBJ1-6; 7 bases align to TRBD1. There are 13 residues in the CDR3. Germline assignment: CDR1 LNHDA and CDR2 SQIVND (reference sequence). The junction had 10 bases not matched to a gene; V was cut back by 10 bases and J by 10 bases. CDR3 region: CATQGTAESPLHF. CDR3 DNA sequence: TGTGCCACCCAGGGGACAGCGGAATCACCCCTCCACTTT.

The chain employs TRBV6-5 and TRBJ1-1; D gene uncertain. The CDR3 extends over 15 amino acids. Looked up from germline, CDR1 is MNHEY and CDR2 is SVGAGI. Trimming took off 4 bases at V and 5 bases at J, with 17 bases between the two ends. This CDR3 reads CASSLTTAGETEAFF. For the CDR3, the DNA is TGTGCCAGCAGTTTGACGACGGCCGGAGAAACTGAAGCTTTCTTT.

CDR3 sequence (DNA): TGTGCCAGCAGGAGGGTAGGAGGGTACCAAGAGACCCAGTACTTC. Protein sequence: CASRRVGGYQETQYF. The J gene is TRBJ2-5, the V gene TRBV6-5; D perhaps matches TRBD2 (6 bases). Deletions cut 6 bases from V and 0 bases from J, with 14 bases between. This CDR3 region has 15 residues. Germline loops: CDR1 MNHEY, CDR2 SVGAGI.

V is TRBV7-2 and J is TRBJ1-5, with D perhaps matching TRBD1 (6 bases). Trimming shortened V by 3 bases and J by 3 bases, and 15 bases separated the two germline ends. The germline CDR1 and CDR2 sequences are SGHTA and FQGNSA. There are 16 residues in the CDR3. The CDR3, as DNA: TGTGCCAGCAGCTTGGACAGTTTCTTTCTCAATCAGCCCCAGCATTTT. It is translated as CASSLDSFFLNQPQHF.

The chain is built from TRBV6-5 and TRBJ1-1; D gene uncertain. The CDR3 is 14 amino acids. The V end lost 0 bases, the J end lost 3 bases, and 8 bases lay between the germline ends. The V gene's germline CDR1 is MNHEY and CDR2 SVGAGI. Written as DNA, the CDR3 is TGTGCCAGCAGTTACTCTTGGGGAGACACTGAAGCTTTCTTT. Its protein product is CASSYSWGDTEAFF.

For the CDR3, the DNA is TGTGCCAGCAGCCTGAGGCCTGAGAGAGACTACGAGCAGTACTTC. Translated, it gives CASSLRPERDYEQYF. The V gene is TRBV7-2, the J gene TRBJ2-7; the D is unclear. This CDR3 comprises 15 residues. V was clipped by 5 bases and J by 3 bases, with 17 bases between them. Looked up from germline, CDR1 is SGHTA and CDR2 is FQGNSA.

V gene TRBV20-1 combines with J gene TRBJ1-4; D is ambiguous. Deletions cut 3 bases from V and 3 bases from J, with 17 bases between. CDR3 length: 16 amino acids. Looked up from germline, CDR1 is DFQATT and CDR2 is SNEGSKA (reference sequence). CDR3 in amino acids: CSASSGFPSANEKLFF. The CDR3 coding sequence is TGCAGTGCTAGTTCCGGGTTCCCTTCAGCTAATGAAAAACTGTTTTTT.

The chain uses TRBV7-2 and TRBJ2-2; 7 nucleotides agree with TRBD2. Germline lookup yields CDR1 SGHTA and CDR2 FQGNSA. With 10 bases clipped from V and 2 bases from J, the junction kept 13 bases outside the gene matches. This CDR3 is 16 amino acids long. CDR3 nucleotides: TGTGCCACCACCTACTGGGGGGGTACTAACACCGGGGAGCTGTTTTTT. As protein: CATTYWGGTNTGELFF.

The genes are TRBV5-4 and TRBJ2-3; 11 bases map to TRBD2. CDR3 length: 16 residues. Germline CDR1 SGHNT, CDR2 YYREEE (reference sequence). Trimming took 4 bases from V and 6 from J; bases not matched to a gene: 10. The CDR3 protein is CASSQTSGAIGDTQYF. The CDR3 DNA follows: TGTGCCAGCAGCCAGACTAGCGGGGCGATTGGTGATACGCAGTATTTT.

The CDR3, as DNA: TGTGCCAGCACAGGACAAGTTAACTATGGCTACACCTTC. Translating it yields CASTGQVNYGYTF. The chain couples TRBV2 to TRBJ1-2, with D perhaps TRBD1 (5 bases). The CDR3 has 13 residues. V lost 7 bases, J lost 1 base, and 10 bases lay in between. The germline V gene has CDR1 SNHLY and CDR2 FYNNEI.

This clone turned up a few times. The chain combines TRBV19 with TRBJ1-6, with unresolved D. V was shortened by 1 base and J by 7 bases, with 14 bases between the two germline ends. The germline V gene has CDR1 LNHDA and CDR2 SQIVND (reference sequence). The CDR3 is 16 amino acids. CDR3 amino acids: CASSIGGPSTNSPLHF. The CDR3 DNA reads TGTGCCAGTAGTATAGGAGGTCCTTCTACGAATTCACCCCTCCACTTT.

With respect to this clone: Other DNA sequences in the sample encode the same CDR3. The chain employs TRBV5-5 and TRBJ1-1; D gene unclear. The ends were cut back, 0 bases at V and 1 base at J, with 10 bases in the middle. The CDR3 spans 15 residues. Germline assignment: CDR1 SGHKS and CDR2 YYEKEE (reference sequence). This CDR3 reads CASSLDPATNTEAFF. CDR3 nucleotides: TGTGCCAGCAGCTTGGATCCAGCGACGAACACTGAAGCTTTCTTT. Drawing the rest from reference TRBV5-5 and TRBJ1-1, the complete variable domain is DAGVTQSPTHLIKTRGQQVTLRCSPISGHKSVSWYQQVLGQGPQFIFQYYEKEERGRGNFPDRFSARQFPNYSSELNVNALLLGDSALYLCASSLDPATNTEAFFGQGTRLTVV.

The rearrangement joins TRBV6-2 or TRBV6-3 to TRBJ2-2, with TRBD2 matching 15 bases. V lost 6 bases and J lost 2; bases outside the gene matches: 7. The germline V gene encodes CDR1 MNHEY and CDR2 SVGEGT. CDR3 size: 18 residues. The CDR3 is CASSLGLAGGANTGELFF. In DNA form, the CDR3 reads TGTGCCAGCAGCCTGGGACTAGCGGGGGGCGCTAACACCGGGGAGCTGTTTTTT.

The CDR3, as DNA: TGTGCCAGCAGCTGGAGGAAAATTAATTCACCCCTCCACTTT. It yields the protein CASSWRKINSPLHF. The V call is TRBV5-6, the J call TRBJ1-6; D gene ambiguous. Trimming pared 3 bases from V and 6 bases from J, leaving 10 bases between. The CDR3 is 14 residues long. Looked up from germline, CDR1 is SGHDT and CDR2 is YYEEEE.

The chain is built from TRBV10-3 and TRBJ2-3; 8 bases match TRBD2. The CDR3 spans 12 residues. Germline CDR1 is ENHRY and CDR2 is SYGVKD. J gave up 2 bases and V 10 bases, and 2 bases lay outside the gene matches. The CDR3 spells CATGGDTDTQYF. The CDR3 region has the DNA TGTGCCACCGGGGGGGACACAGATACGCAGTATTTT.

This clone was counted a few times. The chain links TRBV19 to TRBJ1-5; TRBD1 matches 9 bases. V was pared by 5 bases and J by 6 bases, with 11 bases of the junction left unmatched. This CDR3 has 16 amino acids. Germline assignment: CDR1 LNHDA and CDR2 SQIVND (reference sequence). The chain's CDR3 is CASSPMDRGRGQPQHF. The CDR3 DNA sequence: TGTGCCAGTAGTCCCATGGACAGGGGCCGGGGTCAGCCCCAGCATTTT.

This rearrangement joins TRBV11-2 to TRBJ1-4; 7 nucleotides match TRBD1. Losses at the gene ends were 5 bases for V and 5 bases for J; bases not matched to a gene: 8. The CDR3 extends over 15 amino acids. Per germline, CDR1 SGHAT and CDR2 FQNNGV. DNA of the CDR3: TGTGCCAGCAGCCGGTCCGGGACAGTGAATGAAAAACTGTTTTTT. Translating it yields CASSRSGTVNEKLFF.

The chain recombines TRBV28 with TRBJ1-5, with D maybe TRBD1 (5 bases). Germline-derived CDR1 and CDR2 are MDHEN and SYDVKM. The CDR3 consists of 13 residues. V gave up 7 bases and J gave up 2 bases, with 9 bases separating them. CDR3 sequence reads: CASTSRGNQPQHF. CDR3 nucleotide sequence: TGTGCCAGCACGTCCAGGGGCAATCAGCCCCAGCATTTT.

CDR3 in DNA: TGTGCCAGCAGCTTAACCTTTATAACTGGACAGGTTTGGGACCCCCATGAGCAGTTCTTC. It specifies CASSLTFITGQVWDPHEQFF. The rearrangement joins TRBV7-3 to TRBJ2-1, with TRBD1 identical over 7 bases. Trimming removed 0 bases from V and 8 bases from J; junction bases left unmatched: 22. The germline CDR1 and CDR2 sequences are SGHTA and FQGTGA. The CDR3 is made up of 20 amino acids.

This chain connects TRBV13 to TRBJ2-5; 7 positions match TRBD1. This CDR3 comprises 15 residues. Germline assignment: CDR1 PRHDT and CDR2 FYEKMQ (reference sequence). With V trimmed by 7 bases and J by 5 bases, 13 bases remained unmatched. The CDR3 coding sequence is TGTGCCAGCAACTCGGGAATAGGGGGCAAGGAGACCCAGTACTTC. This sequence encodes CASNSGIGGKETQYF.

This chain uses TRBV11-1 with TRBJ2-1; D not resolved. V was pared by 4 bases and J by 6 bases, with 16 bases between. The length of the CDR3 is 15 residues. Germline lookup yields CDR1 SGHAT and CDR2 FQDESV (reference sequence). For the CDR3, the DNA is TGTGCCAGCAGCTCTTTTGCCTCTACCTCCAATGAGCAGTTCTTC. Amino acids: CASSSFASTSNEQFF. The full variable domain, rest sourced from reference TRBV11-1 and TRBJ2-1, is EAEVAQSPRYKITEKSQAVAFWCDPISGHATLYWYRQILGQGPELLVQFQDESVVDDSQLPKDRFSAERLKGVDSTLKIQPAELGDSAMYLCASSSFASTSNEQFFGPGTRLTVL.

The chain links TRBV19 to TRBJ1-1; the match to TRBD1 covers 9 bases. The CDR3 runs 17 residues. The V gene's germline CDR1 is LNHDA and CDR2 SQIVND (reference sequence). J was trimmed by 8 bases and V by 7 bases; bases with no gene match: 20. The CDR3: CASTPRGPRQGVTEAFF. As DNA, the CDR3 is TGTGCCAGTACCCCCCGGGGCCCAAGACAGGGGGTAACAGAAGCTTTCTTT.

The chain is built from TRBV6-1 and TRBJ1-2; D gene ambiguous. CDR1 is MNHNS, CDR2 SASEGT, per germline. The CDR3 runs to 13 residues. Trimming removed 2 bases at V and 3 bases at J, with 7 bases between. The CDR3 DNA follows: TGTGCCAGCAGTGAATCGGGGTACTATGGCTACACCTTC. As protein: CASSESGYYGYTF.